This T cell receptor beta chain was recovered during a study of read filtering for tumor transcriptome and immune sequencing. Study-wide background: TCR-mapped reads were about 3.5 to 10.27 million with IR-seq versus about 85 to 1,300 with RNA-seq.

Bone marrow was sampled from every patient at the time of active disease. This clonotype showed up just a few times. The CDR3 loop spans 13 amino acids. CDR1 is SQVTM, CDR2 ANQGSEA, per germline. Between the trimmed V and J ends, which lost 5 bases and 1 base, there was a span of 10 bases. From 400 to 450 ng of RNA, a library with molecular barcoded alpha/delta and beta/gamma adaptors was made. Via MiXCR, TCRdb re-called the reads, giving one row per CDR3 protein. The sample comprises fewer than 150,000 distinct CDR3 sequences, 13% of which are singletons, and approximately 11% rests with the top ten.

Material: a population of CD138-negative cells sorted from bone marrow. This receptor was identified in a donor aged 40 or older with multiple myeloma. The chain combines TRBV29-1 with TRBJ2-3; perhaps TRBD2 as D (5 bases). The CDR3: CSVTDGGTDTQYF. The CDR3 bases are TGCAGCGTTACGGACGGGGGCACAGATACGCAGTATTTT.